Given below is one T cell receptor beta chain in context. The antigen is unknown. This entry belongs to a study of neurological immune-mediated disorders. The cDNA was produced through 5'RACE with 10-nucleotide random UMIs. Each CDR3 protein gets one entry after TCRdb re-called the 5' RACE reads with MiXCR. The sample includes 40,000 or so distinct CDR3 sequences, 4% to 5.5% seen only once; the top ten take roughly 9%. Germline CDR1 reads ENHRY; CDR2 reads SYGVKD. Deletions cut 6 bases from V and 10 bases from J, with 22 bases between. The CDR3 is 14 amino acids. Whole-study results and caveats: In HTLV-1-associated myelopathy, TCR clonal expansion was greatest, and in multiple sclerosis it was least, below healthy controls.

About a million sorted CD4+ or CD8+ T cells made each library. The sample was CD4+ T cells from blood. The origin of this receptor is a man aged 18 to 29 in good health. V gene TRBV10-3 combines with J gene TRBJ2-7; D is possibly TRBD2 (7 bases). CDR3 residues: CAISVSGTPGYQYF. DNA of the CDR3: TGTGCCATCAGCGTAAGCGGGACACCCGGATATCAGTACTTC.